This T cell receptor beta chain was identified during a study of blood T cell repertoires in COVID-19. CDR1 is LGHDT and CDR2 is YNNKEL in the germline V gene (reference sequence). The CDR3 loop spans 15 amino acids. The V gene lost 5 bases and the J gene lost 3 bases, with 14 bases spanning the gap. Sequencing was performed with immunoSEQ multiplex PCR; in TCRdb, only in-frame clones are kept and a portion is missing. The repertoire holds 200,000 to 250,000 clones, with around 89% as singletons. The sequence was collected from a woman younger than 45 who had recovered from COVID-19. The chain employs TRBV3-1 (or the pseudogene TRBV3-2) and TRBJ1-3, with a possible D match to TRBD1 (5 bases). Sample: PBMCs or T cells enriched from blood (not recorded which). The CDR3 bases are TGTGCCAGCAGCGAAAGACAGCAGGTTGGAAACACCATATATTTT. It encodes CASSERQQVGNTIYF.